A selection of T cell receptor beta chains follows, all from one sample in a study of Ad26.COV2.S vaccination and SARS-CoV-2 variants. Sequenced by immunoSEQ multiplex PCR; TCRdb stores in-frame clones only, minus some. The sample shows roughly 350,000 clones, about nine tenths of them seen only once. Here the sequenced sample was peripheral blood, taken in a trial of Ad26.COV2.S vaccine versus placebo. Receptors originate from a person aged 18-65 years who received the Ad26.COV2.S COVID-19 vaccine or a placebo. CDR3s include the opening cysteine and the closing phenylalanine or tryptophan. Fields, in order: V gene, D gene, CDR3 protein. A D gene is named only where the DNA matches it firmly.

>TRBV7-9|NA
CASSLVPGTTVGNTIYF
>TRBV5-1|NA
CASSLGNRSRTEAFF
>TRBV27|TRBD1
CASRPGTGFGETQYF
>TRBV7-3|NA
CASSLTPDGERAFF
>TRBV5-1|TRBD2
CASSSRLAVPYEQYF
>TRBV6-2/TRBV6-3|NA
CASSLVGTRPFEQYF
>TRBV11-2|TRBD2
CATALGLAGGFSTDTQYF
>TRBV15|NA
CATSSPGLPNTGELFF
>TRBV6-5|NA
CASISGPTGELFF
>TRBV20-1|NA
CSASIGVSAQPQHF
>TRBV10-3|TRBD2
CAIQGLAGSNTGELFF
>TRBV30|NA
CAWTKLGDWIYEQYF
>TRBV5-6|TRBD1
CASSQIRDRGFMNTEAFF
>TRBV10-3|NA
CAISESVLAKNIQYF
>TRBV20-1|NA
CSASRLGRNEKLFF
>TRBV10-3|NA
CAISESKGGLSTYEQYF
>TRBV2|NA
CASSEGSQPQHF
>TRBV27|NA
CASSKMSGLNTGELFF
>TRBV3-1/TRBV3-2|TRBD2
CASSQLGLAGAYEQYF
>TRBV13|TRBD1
CASSSDRVGNIQYF
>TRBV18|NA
CASSPPGQETQYF
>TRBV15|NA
CATSIDRPLGNTIYF
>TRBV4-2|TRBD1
CASSQDPGTGRSQPQHF
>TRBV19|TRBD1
CASSPPTGEGTEAFF
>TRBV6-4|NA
CASSDGGNQPQHF
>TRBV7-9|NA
CASSKSGTGYGYTF
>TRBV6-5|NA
CASSPVRGNQPQHF
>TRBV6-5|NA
CASKPLTVANYGYTF